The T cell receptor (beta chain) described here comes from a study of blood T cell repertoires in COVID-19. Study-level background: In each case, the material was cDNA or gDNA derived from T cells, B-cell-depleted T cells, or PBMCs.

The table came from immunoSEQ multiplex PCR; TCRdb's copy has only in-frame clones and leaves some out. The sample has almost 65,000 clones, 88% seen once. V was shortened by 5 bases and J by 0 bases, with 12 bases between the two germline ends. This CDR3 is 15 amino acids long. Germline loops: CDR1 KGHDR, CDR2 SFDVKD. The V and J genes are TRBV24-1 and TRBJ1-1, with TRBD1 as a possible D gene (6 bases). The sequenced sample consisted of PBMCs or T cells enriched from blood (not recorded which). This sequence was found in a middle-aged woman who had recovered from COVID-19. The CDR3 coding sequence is TGTGCCACCAGTGCCTCCACAGGGCTGAACACTGAAGCTTTCTTT. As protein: CATSASTGLNTEAFF.